This T cell receptor (beta chain) was recorded in a study of T cells in localized non-small cell lung cancer. Only a few counts were recorded for this clone. Its antigen is still unknown. Broader study findings: Uninvolved adjacent lung showed peak T cell clonality, exceeding tumor.

TCRdb's copy holds only in-frame clones and misses some; the assay was immunoSEQ multiplex PCR. The sample lists roughly 38,000 clones, approximately 90% occurring once. The CDR3 is made up of 19 amino acids. The V gene lost 3 bases and the J gene lost 0 bases, with 18 bases spanning the gap. CDR1 KGHSH and CDR2 LQKENI come from the germline V gene. The chain has TRBV18 and TRBJ1-6; the D gene is possibly TRBD1 (5 bases). This TCR was recovered from a woman aged 18 to 49 with stage III lung adenocarcinoma. The sequenced sample was peripheral blood, obtained before any cancer treatment. This CDR3 reads CASSPWDSSASSYNSPLHF. CDR3 nucleotides: TGTGCCAGCTCACCTTGGGACTCCTCTGCGAGCTCCTATAATTCACCCCTCCACTTT.